This record looks at one T cell receptor (beta chain) sequence and its context. Its specificity is unknown. The source of the sample is a study of siplizumab effects on memory and regulatory T cells. Unstimulated naive, memory, effector memory and TEMRA subsets from three donor pairs have been sequenced, the authors report. General study results and limits: Reactions containing siplizumab showed mappable alloreactive CD4+ clones averaging approximately 66% Treg-derived, versus about 28% in controls. Confirmation was lacking for the suppressive function of proliferating Tregs derived from siplizumab cultures. Siplizumab significantly reduced alloreactive sequences traceable to unstimulated CD4+ memory cells.

The CDR3 covers 14 residues. Looked up from germline, CDR1 is GTSNPN and CDR2 is SVGIG (reference sequence). V was pared by 3 bases and J by 0 bases, with 11 bases between. Produced via immunoSEQ multiplex PCR; TCRdb's table is partial and in-frame only. This sample yields tens of thousands of clones, of which 96% are seen a single time; 0.031% belongs to the top ten. The chain couples TRBV30 to TRBJ1-1; D remains ambiguous. This clonotype originated in a human donor in good health. Sequenced material: naive CD4+ T cells sorted from blood. The CDR3 bases are TGTGCCTGGAGCCCTGGCCTTATGAACACTGAAGCTTTCTTT. Encoded protein: CAWSPGLMNTEAFF. Full variable domain (outside the CDR3, taken from reference TRBV30 and TRBJ1-1): SQTIHQWPATLVQPVGSPLSLECTVEGTSNPNLYWYRQAAGRGLQLLFYSVGIGQISSEVPQNLSASRPQDRQFILSSKKLLLSDSGFYLCAWSPGLMNTEAFFGQGTRLTVV.